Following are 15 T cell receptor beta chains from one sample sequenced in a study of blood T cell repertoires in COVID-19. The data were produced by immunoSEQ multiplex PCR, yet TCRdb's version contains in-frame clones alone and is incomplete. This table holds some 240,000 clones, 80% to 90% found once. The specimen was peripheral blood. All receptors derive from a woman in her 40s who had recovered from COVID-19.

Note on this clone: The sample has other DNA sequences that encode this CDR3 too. Written as DNA, the CDR3 is TGTGCCAGCAGCCAAGATAGGGGCGCCGCTTTCTTT. Translation gives CASSQDRGAAFF. This rearrangement joins TRBV3-1 (or the pseudogene TRBV3-2) to TRBJ1-1; maybe TRBD1 (5 bases). This CDR3 is 12 amino acids long. Germline V gene sequence: CDR1 LGHDT, CDR2 YNNKEL (reference sequence). V was cut by 0 bases and J by 11 bases, with 10 bases left in between.

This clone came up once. DNA for the CDR3: TGTGCCAGTAGTAAAGGACAGGGGGCGAACACCGGGGAGCTGTTTTTT. It yields the protein CASSKGQGANTGELFF. This sequence joins TRBV19 and TRBJ2-2; 10 nucleotides line up with TRBD1. J gave up 0 bases and V 4 bases, and 2 bases lay outside the gene matches. This CDR3 is 16 amino acids long. Looked up from germline, CDR1 is LNHDA and CDR2 is SQIVND (reference sequence).

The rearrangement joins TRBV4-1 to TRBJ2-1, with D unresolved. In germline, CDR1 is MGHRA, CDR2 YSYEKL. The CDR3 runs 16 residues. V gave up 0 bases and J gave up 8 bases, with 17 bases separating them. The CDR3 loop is CASSQEGRSSIDEQFF. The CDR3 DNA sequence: TGCGCCAGCAGCCAAGAGGGTCGTAGTAGCATAGATGAGCAGTTCTTC.

CDR3 nucleotide sequence: TGTGCCAGCAGCGGGACAGGGCTGAACACTGAAGCTTTCTTT. Residues: CASSGTGLNTEAFF. V and J are TRBV7-9 and TRBJ1-1; 9 positions match TRBD1. The CDR3 is 14 amino acids. The germline CDR1 and CDR2 sequences are SEHNR and FQNEAQ (reference sequence). Losses at the gene ends were 5 bases for V and 0 bases for J; bases not matched to a gene: 1.

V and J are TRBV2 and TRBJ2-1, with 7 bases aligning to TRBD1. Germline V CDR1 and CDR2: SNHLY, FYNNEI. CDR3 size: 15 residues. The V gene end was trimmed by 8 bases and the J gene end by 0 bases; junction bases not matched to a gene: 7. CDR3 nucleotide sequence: TGTGCCAGCGGAACAGGGGTCCTCTCCTACAATGAGCAGTTCTTC. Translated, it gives CASGTGVLSYNEQFF. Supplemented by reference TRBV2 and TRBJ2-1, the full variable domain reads EPEVTQTPSHQVTQMGQEVILRCVPISNHLYFYWYRQILGQKVEFLVSFYNNEISEKSEIFDDQFSVERPDGSNFTLKIRSTKLEDSAMYFCASGTGVLSYNEQFFGPGTRLTVL.

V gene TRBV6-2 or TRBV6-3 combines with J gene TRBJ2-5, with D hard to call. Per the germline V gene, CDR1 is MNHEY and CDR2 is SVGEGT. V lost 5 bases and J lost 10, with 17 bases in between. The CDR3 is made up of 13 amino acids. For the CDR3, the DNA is TGTGCCAGCAGTACCGGAAATACTGGAGACCAGTACTTC. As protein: CASSTGNTGDQYF.

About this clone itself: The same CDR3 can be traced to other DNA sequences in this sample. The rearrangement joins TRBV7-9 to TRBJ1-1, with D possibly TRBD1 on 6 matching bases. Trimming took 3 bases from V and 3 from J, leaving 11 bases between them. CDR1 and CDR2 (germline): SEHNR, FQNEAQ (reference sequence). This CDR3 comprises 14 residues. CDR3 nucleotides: TGTGCCAGCAGCTTGGGGAGGGGGGACACTGAAGCTTTCTTT. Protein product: CASSLGRGDTEAFF.

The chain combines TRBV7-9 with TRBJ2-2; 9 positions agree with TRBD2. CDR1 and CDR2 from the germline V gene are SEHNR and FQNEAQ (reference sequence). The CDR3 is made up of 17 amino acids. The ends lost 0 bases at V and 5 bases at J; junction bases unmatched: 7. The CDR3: CASSLAPGLAETGELFF. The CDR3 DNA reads TGTGCCAGCAGCTTAGCCCCGGGACTAGCAGAAACCGGGGAGCTGTTTTTT.

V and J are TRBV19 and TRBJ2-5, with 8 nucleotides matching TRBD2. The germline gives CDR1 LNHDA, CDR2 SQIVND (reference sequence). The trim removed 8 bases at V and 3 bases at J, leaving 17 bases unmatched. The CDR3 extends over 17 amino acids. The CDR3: CASSSSSGTSGKETQYF. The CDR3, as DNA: TGTGCCAGTTCCTCATCCTCGGGAACTAGCGGCAAAGAGACCCAGTACTTC.

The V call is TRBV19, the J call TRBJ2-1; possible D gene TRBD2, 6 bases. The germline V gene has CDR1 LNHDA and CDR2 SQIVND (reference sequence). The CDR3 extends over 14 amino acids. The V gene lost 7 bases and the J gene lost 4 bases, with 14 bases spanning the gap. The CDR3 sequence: CASMEGWAYNEQFF. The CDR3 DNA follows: TGTGCCAGTATGGAGGGTTGGGCGTACAATGAGCAGTTCTTC.

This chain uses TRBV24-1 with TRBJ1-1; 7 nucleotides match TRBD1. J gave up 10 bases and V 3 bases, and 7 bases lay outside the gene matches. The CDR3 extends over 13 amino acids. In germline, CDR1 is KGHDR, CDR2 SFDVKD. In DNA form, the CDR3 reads TGTGCCACCAGTGATCCGGGACAGAGGAGAGCTTTCTTT. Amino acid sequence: CATSDPGQRRAFF.

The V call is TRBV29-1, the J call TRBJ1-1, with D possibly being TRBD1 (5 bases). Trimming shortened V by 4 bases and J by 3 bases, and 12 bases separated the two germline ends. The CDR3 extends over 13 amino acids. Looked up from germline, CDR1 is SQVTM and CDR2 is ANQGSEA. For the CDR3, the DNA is TGCAGCGTTGTAGGAGGGGTCGACACTGAAGCTTTCTTT. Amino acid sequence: CSVVGGVDTEAFF.

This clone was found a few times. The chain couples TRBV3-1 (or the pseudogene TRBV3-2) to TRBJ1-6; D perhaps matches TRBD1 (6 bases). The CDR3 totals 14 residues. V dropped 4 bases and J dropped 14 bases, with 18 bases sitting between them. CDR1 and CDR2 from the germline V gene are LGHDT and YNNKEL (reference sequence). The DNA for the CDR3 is TGTGCCAGCAGCCCTACAAGACAGGCTCAGTCCCTCCACTTT. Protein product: CASSPTRQAQSLHF.

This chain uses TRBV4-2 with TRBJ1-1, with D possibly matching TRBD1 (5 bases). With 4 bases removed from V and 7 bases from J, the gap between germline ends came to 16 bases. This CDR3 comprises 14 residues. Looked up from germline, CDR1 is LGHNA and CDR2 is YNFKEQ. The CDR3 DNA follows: TGTGCCAGCAGCCCCCCGGGGAGGGGCGTTGAAGCTTTCTTT. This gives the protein CASSPPGRGVEAFF.

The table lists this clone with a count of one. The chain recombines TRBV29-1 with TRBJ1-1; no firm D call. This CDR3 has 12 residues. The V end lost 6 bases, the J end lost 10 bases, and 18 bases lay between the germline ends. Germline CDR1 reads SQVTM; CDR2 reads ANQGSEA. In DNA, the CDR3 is TGCAGCGTCCAGCGTCGCCTCGATGTAGCTTTCTTT. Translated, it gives CSVQRRLDVAFF. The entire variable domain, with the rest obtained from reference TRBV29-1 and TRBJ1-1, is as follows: SAVISQKPSRDICQRGTSLTIQCQVDSQVTMMFWYRQQPGQSLTLIATANQGSEATYESGFVIDKFPISRPNLTFSTLTVSNMSPEDSSIYLCSVQRRLDVAFFGQGTRLTVV.